This T cell receptor (beta chain) was sequenced for a study of blood T cell repertoires in COVID-19. The CDR3 consists of 16 residues. Per the germline V gene, CDR1 is SGHNT and CDR2 is YYREEE (reference sequence). V shed 2 bases and J shed 0 bases, with 11 bases lying between them. The authors' processing: Nucleated cell counts were estimated from reference gene primer amplification. Assay used: immunoSEQ multiplex PCR; TCRdb lists only in-frame clones, some missing. From that table come the V and J calls and clone size; the DNA was used to work out D and trimming. The repertoire holds about 270,000 clones, with 85% to 90% as singletons. Participants had their cohort set by participant-reported clinical history.

The chain couples TRBV5-4 to TRBJ2-2, with a weak D call TRBD2 (6 bases). The sequenced sample consisted of PBMCs or T cells enriched from blood (not recorded which). The TCR was taken from a man aged 18 to 35 who had recovered from COVID-19. The CDR3 here is CASSLGREPNTGELFF. DNA of the CDR3: TGTGCCAGCAGCTTAGGCCGGGAGCCGAACACCGGGGAGCTGTTTTTT.